The 21 T cell receptor beta chains listed next were all sequenced from one sample in a study of blood T cells in healthy people across ages. A J-beta primer mix and a sample-barcoded 5' primer were used in a second PCR of about 7 to 12 cycles. Each CDR3 protein gets one entry after TCRdb re-called the 5' RACE reads with MiXCR. The table has just over 1 million distinct CDR3 sequences, around 45% seen once. Sequenced input: blood. All receptors derive from a woman in her sixties in good health.

The V and J genes are TRBV7-9 and TRBJ2-3; 9 nucleotides agree with TRBD2. Germline values: CDR1 SEHNR, CDR2 FQNEAQ (reference sequence). The ends lost 5 bases at V and 0 bases at J; junction bases unmatched: 3. This CDR3 is 15 amino acids long. The CDR3 loop is CASSRLADSTDTQYF. The DNA of the CDR3 is TGTGCCAGCAGCCGACTAGCGGATAGCACAGATACGCAGTATTTT. Drawing the rest from reference TRBV7-9 and TRBJ2-3, the complete variable domain is DTGVSQNPRHKITKRGQNVTFRCDPISEHNRLYWYRQTLGQGPEFLTYFQNEAQLEKSRLLSDRFSAERPKGSFSTLEIQRTEQGDSAMYLCASSRLADSTDTQYFGPGTRLTVL.

The rearrangement uses TRBV27 and TRBJ2-1, with D perhaps TRBD2 (6 bases). The CDR3 contains 16 residues. Germline V CDR1 and CDR2: MNHEY, SMNVEV (reference sequence). V lost 4 bases to trimming and J lost 0 bases, with 13 bases between them. CDR3 region: CASSSSVLNSYNEQFF. DNA of the CDR3: TGTGCCAGCAGTTCTAGCGTACTCAACTCCTACAATGAGCAGTTCTTC.

Regarding this clonotype: One junction end does not reproduce the germline sequence, and a read error may be involved. The rearrangement uses TRBV25-1 and TRBJ2-6; the D gene could be TRBD1 or TRBD2 (5 bases each). The CDR3 runs 17 residues. From germline, CDR1 is MGHDK and CDR2 SYGVNS. The CDR3 coding sequence is TGTGCCAGCAGTGACGGACTCTCCTGGACTGGGGCCAACGCCCTGACTTTC. It yields the protein CASSDGLSWTGANALTF.

This clonotype was seen only a few times. Relative to the germline gene, one junction end is altered; a read error may explain this. This chain joins TRBV4-1 and TRBJ2-1; 10 bases match TRBD2. This CDR3 spans 17 amino acids. The germline V gene has CDR1 MGHRA and CDR2 YSYEKL. CDR3 region: CASSQGGQAGGFNEQFF. The CDR3 region has the DNA TGCGCCAGCAGTCAAGGGGGTCAAGCGGGAGGGTTCAATGAGCAGTTCTTC.

In regard to this clonotype: It may be a read error: a sequence one base away is much more abundant. This chain uses TRBV20-1 with TRBJ2-5, with TRBD2 as a possible D gene (6 bases). CDR1 and CDR2 (germline): DFQATT, SNEGSKA (reference sequence). The CDR3 length is 14 residues. CDR3 sequence (DNA): TGCAATGCTAGTCTGCCCCCGGGGGAAGAGACCCAGTACTTC. Its protein is CNASLPPGEETQYF.

V gene TRBV30 combines with J gene TRBJ2-5; perhaps TRBD1 as D (7 bases). Germline CDR1 and CDR2: GTSNPN and SVGIG (reference sequence). The CDR3 is 11 amino acids. The V gene lost 2 bases and the J gene lost 11 bases, with 12 bases spanning the gap. The CDR3, as DNA: TGTGCCTGGAGTTTGGCAGGGGGGCAGTACTTC. Residues: CAWSLAGGQYF.

The sample holds one count of this clonotype. The rearrangement joins TRBV20-1 to TRBJ1-2; D is ambiguous. The CDR3 is made up of 14 amino acids. V was shortened by 3 bases and J by 1 base, with 12 bases between the two germline ends. In germline, CDR1 is DFQATT, CDR2 SNEGSKA (reference sequence). CDR3 amino acids: CSASEPGSNYGYTF. Written as DNA, the CDR3 is TGCAGTGCTAGCGAACCGGGCAGTAACTATGGCTACACCTTC.

The rearrangement links TRBV20-1 to TRBJ2-1; 10 bases agree with TRBD2. CDR1 and CDR2 from the germline V gene are DFQATT and SNEGSKA (reference sequence). Trimming removed 3 bases from V and 4 bases from J; junction bases left unmatched: 9. CDR3 length: 16 amino acids. CDR3 in amino acids: CSASLSGRARYNEQFF. DNA of the CDR3: TGCAGTGCTAGTCTGAGCGGGAGGGCGAGATACAATGAGCAGTTCTTC.

The sample holds many counts of this clonotype. J is TRBJ2-5 and V is TRBV5-1, with D tentatively TRBD2 (5 bases). Deletions cut 5 bases from V and 5 bases from J, with 7 bases between. CDR1 SGHRS and CDR2 YFSETQ come from the germline V gene. The CDR3 loop spans 11 amino acids. In DNA form, the CDR3 reads TGCGCCAGCAGTATAGCGGAGACCCAGTACTTC. Translation: CASSIAETQYF.

This sequence joins TRBV5-5 and TRBJ2-7, with D possibly being TRBD1 (6 bases). CDR3 length: 13 residues. The germline gives CDR1 SGHKS, CDR2 YYEKEE (reference sequence). Trimming stripped 4 bases from V and 10 bases from J, with 18 bases between. The CDR3 sequence is CASSPDPLGAQYF. CDR3 in DNA: TGTGCCAGCAGCCCAGACCCCCTGGGGGCCCAGTACTTC.

This rearrangement joins TRBV27 to TRBJ2-5; D may match TRBD1 or TRBD2 (5 bases each). Germline V gene lookup returns CDR1 MNHEY and CDR2 SMNVEV (reference sequence). V was cut by 4 bases and J by 11 bases, with 23 bases left in between. The CDR3 is 15 residues long. CDR3 residues: CASSSGRVRSGEQYF. CDR3 sequence (DNA): TGTGCCAGCAGTTCAGGGCGGGTCCGCTCGGGTGAGCAGTACTTC.

The chain has TRBV20-1 and TRBJ2-1; maybe TRBD1 (5 bases). This CDR3 has 12 amino acids. Germline loops: CDR1 DFQATT, CDR2 SNEGSKA (reference sequence). Trimming took off 5 bases at V and 3 bases at J, with 8 bases between the two ends. This CDR3 reads CSAGADYNEQFF. CDR3 DNA: TGCAGTGCTGGGGCGGACTACAATGAGCAGTTCTTC.

With regard to this clonotype: At one of its ends the junction is not consistent with the germline gene, which may arise from a read error. The V call is TRBV5-6, the J call TRBJ2-1, with D perhaps TRBD2 (6 bases). The CDR3 runs 12 residues. Germline V gives CDR1 SGHDT, CDR2 YYEEEE. Written as DNA, the CDR3 is TGTCCCAGCAGCTTTAGCGGCAATGAGCAGTTCTTC. Protein: CPSSFSGNEQFF. The full variable domain, its missing parts supplied by reference TRBV5-6 and TRBJ2-1, is DAGVTQSPTHLIKTRGQQVTLRCSPKSGHDTVSWYQQALGQGPQFIFQYYEEEERQRGNFPDRFSGHQFPNYSSELNVNALLLGDSALYLCPSSFSGNEQFFGPGTRLTVL.

This clonotype was observed a handful of times. The V call is TRBV7-2, the J call TRBJ1-2, with D unclear. Germline lookup yields CDR1 SGHTA and CDR2 FQGNSA. V lost 6 bases and J lost 8, with 10 bases in between. The CDR3 totals 11 residues. This CDR3 reads CASRLTSGYTF. CDR3 in DNA: TGTGCCAGCAGACTAACATCGGGCTACACCTTC.

This clonotype showed up just a few times. The CDR3 sequence: CASSPGGLSYEQYF. CDR3 in DNA: TGCGCCAGCAGCCCAGGGGGACTTAGCTACGAGCAGTACTTC. This chain uses TRBV4-1 with TRBJ2-7, with a possible D match to TRBD1 (7 bases). The CDR3 consists of 14 residues. CDR1 is MGHRA, CDR2 YSYEKL, per germline. The V and J ends lost 4 bases and 3 bases respectively, with 13 bases between them.

The sample holds a few counts of this clonotype. The chain uses TRBV3-1 and TRBJ2-7; 12 bases align to TRBD2. The closer fit of TRBJ2-5 to the DNA end suggests the J call may be wrong. Per germline, CDR1 LGHDT and CDR2 YNNKEL (reference sequence). The CDR3 has 14 residues. CDR3: CASSPTSGRQTQYF. CDR3 nucleotides: TGTGCCAGCAGTCCGACTAGCGGGAGACAGACCCAGTACTTC.

This clonotype was detected a few times. The chain is built from TRBV20-1 and TRBJ2-1, with D perhaps TRBD2 (6 bases). The germline gives CDR1 DFQATT, CDR2 SNEGSKA (reference sequence). Trimming shortened V by 1 base and J by 3 bases, and 7 bases separated the two germline ends. This CDR3 is built from 13 residues. The CDR3, as DNA: TGCAGTGCTAGAGGACTAGTCTACAATGAGCAGTTCTTC. It yields the protein CSARGLVYNEQFF.

This chain links TRBV20-1 with TRBJ2-7, with 9 bases that match TRBD2. CDR3 length: 16 residues. Losses at the gene ends were 1 base for V and 7 bases for J; bases not matched to a gene: 14. Germline-derived CDR1 and CDR2 are DFQATT and SNEGSKA (reference sequence). CDR3 region: CSARGNPSGVYNEQYF. The DNA for the CDR3 is TGCAGTGCTAGAGGGAACCCTAGCGGGGTATACAATGAGCAGTACTTC.

This clonotype was recorded many times. The CDR3 nucleotides read TGTGCCAGCAGCCCGGACAGATACAATGAGCAGTTCTTC. Translation: CASSPDRYNEQFF. The chain joins TRBV7-3 to TRBJ2-1; D may be TRBD1 (6 bases). Trimming shortened V by 5 bases and J by 4 bases, and 9 bases separated the two germline ends. Germline loops: CDR1 SGHTA, CDR2 FQGTGA. CDR3 size: 13 residues.

V usage is TRBV20-1 and J usage is TRBJ2-7; 14 nucleotides match TRBD2. Germline trimming cut 5 bases from V and 3 bases from J; bases unmatched to any gene: 12. The CDR3 extends over 17 amino acids. The germline gives CDR1 DFQATT, CDR2 SNEGSKA (reference sequence). The CDR3, as DNA: TGCAGTGCTTCATGCGGGACTAGCGGGAGATTAGTCTACGAGCAGTACTTC. The encoded protein is CSASCGTSGRLVYEQYF.

This clonotype appeared a single time. This CDR3 is CSARRQGVQRDYNEQFF. Written as DNA, the CDR3 is TGCAGTGCTCGCCGACAGGGGGTCCAGCGGGATTACAATGAGCAGTTCTTC. V gene TRBV20-1 combines with J gene TRBJ2-1; 9 bases match TRBD1. Germline assignment: CDR1 DFQATT and CDR2 SNEGSKA (reference sequence). The J segment lost 4 bases and the V segment lost 5 bases, leaving 15 bases of the junction unmatched. There are 17 residues in the CDR3.